The T cell receptor beta chain under discussion was sequenced for a study of blood T cell repertoires in COVID-19. At the level of the study: Material from acute and convalescent COVID-19 was sourced from the United States, Italy and Spain. T cells, B-cell-depleted T cells, or PBMCs provided the cDNA or gDNA that served as material.

In the original processing: Using reference gene primer amplification, nucleated cell counts were estimated. The protocol was immunoSEQ multiplex PCR, while the TCRdb copy is restricted to in-frame clones and leaves out a portion. V, J and clone size reflect that table, while D and trimming were determined from the DNA. Found here are hundreds of thousands of clones, approximately 88% of them singletons; the top ten hold about 1.2%. Germline V gene lookup returns CDR1 ENHRY and CDR2 SYGVKD. J gave up 1 base and V 3 bases, and 4 bases lay outside the gene matches. This CDR3 has 15 residues. The chain combines TRBV10-3 with TRBJ2-3, with 7 positions matching TRBD2. This clonotype was obtained from a middle-aged man with acute or convalescent COVID-19. Input material: peripheral blood. CDR3 nucleotide sequence: TGTGCCATCAGTGAAGGTCGGGGGGGCACAGATACGCAGTATTTT. Amino acids: CAISEGRGGTDTQYF.